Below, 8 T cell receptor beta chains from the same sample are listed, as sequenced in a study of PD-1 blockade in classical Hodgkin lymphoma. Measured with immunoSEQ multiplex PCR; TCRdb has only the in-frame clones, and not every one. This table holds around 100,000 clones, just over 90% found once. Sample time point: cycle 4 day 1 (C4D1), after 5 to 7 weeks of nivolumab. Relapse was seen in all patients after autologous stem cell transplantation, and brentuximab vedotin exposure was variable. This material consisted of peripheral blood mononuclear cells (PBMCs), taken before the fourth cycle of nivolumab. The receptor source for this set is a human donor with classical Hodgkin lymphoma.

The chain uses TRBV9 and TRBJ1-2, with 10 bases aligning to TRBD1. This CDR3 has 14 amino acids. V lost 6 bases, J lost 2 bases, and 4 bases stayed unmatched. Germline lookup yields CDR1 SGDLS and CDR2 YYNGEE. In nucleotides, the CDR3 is TGTGCCAGCACCGGGACAGGGGTGAACTATGGCTACACCTTC. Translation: CASTGTGVNYGYTF.

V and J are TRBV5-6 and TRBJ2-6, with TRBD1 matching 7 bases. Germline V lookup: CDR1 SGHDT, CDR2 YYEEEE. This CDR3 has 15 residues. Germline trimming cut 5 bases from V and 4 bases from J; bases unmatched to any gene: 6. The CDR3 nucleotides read TGTGCCAGCAGAGACAGGGATGACGGGGCCAACGTCCTGACTTTC. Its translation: CASRDRDDGANVLTF. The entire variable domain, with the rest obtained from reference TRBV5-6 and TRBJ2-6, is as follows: DAGVTQSPTHLIKTRGQQVTLRCSPKSGHDTVSWYQQALGQGPQFIFQYYEEEERQRGNFPDRFSGHQFPNYSSELNVNALLLGDSALYLCASRDRDDGANVLTFGAGSRLTVL.

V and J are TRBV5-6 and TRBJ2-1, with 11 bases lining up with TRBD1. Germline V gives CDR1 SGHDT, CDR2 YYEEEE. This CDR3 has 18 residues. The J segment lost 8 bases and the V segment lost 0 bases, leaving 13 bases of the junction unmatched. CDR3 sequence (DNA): TGTGCCAGCAGCTTGGGGGCCGGGACAGGGGGAGGTGTGGATGAGCAGTTCTTC. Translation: CASSLGAGTGGGVDEQFF. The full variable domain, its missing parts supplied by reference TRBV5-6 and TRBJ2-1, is DAGVTQSPTHLIKTRGQQVTLRCSPKSGHDTVSWYQQALGQGPQFIFQYYEEEERQRGNFPDRFSGHQFPNYSSELNVNALLLGDSALYLCASSLGAGTGGGVDEQFFGPGTRLTVL.

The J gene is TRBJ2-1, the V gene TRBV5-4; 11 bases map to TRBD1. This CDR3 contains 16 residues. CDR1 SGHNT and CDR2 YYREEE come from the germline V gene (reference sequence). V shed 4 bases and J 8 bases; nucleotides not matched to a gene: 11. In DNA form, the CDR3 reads TGTGCCAGCAGCCAGTGGGGACAGGGGGTGGGAGATGAGCAGTTCTTC. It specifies CASSQWGQGVGDEQFF.

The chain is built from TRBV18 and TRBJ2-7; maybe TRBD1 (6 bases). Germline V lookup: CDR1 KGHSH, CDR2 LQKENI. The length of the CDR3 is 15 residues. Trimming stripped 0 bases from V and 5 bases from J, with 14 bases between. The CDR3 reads CASSPPTGFGDEQYF. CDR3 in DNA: TGTGCCAGCTCACCACCCACAGGGTTTGGCGACGAGCAGTACTTC.

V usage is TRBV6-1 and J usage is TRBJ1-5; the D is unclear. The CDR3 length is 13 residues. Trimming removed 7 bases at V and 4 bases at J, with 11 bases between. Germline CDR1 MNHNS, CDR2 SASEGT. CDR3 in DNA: TGTGCCAGCAACGTCGAACTAAATCAGCCCCAGCATTTT. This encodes CASNVELNQPQHF.

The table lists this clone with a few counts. The CDR3 sequence: CASSSPSGTGSFLNTEAFF. DNA for the CDR3: TGTGCCAGCAGTTCACCGTCCGGGACAGGATCCTTCCTGAACACTGAAGCTTTCTTT. V gene TRBV28 combines with J gene TRBJ1-1; TRBD1 matches 8 bases. Germline CDR1 reads MDHEN; CDR2 reads SYDVKM. This CDR3 comprises 19 residues. Losses at the gene ends were 4 bases for V and 0 bases for J; bases not matched to a gene: 16.

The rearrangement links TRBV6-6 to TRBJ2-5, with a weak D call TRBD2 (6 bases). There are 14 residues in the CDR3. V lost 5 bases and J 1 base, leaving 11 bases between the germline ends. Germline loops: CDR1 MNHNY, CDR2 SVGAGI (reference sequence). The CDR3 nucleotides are TGTGCCAGCAGTGCTCCGGGACTCCAAGAGACCCAGTACTTC. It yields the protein CASSAPGLQETQYF.